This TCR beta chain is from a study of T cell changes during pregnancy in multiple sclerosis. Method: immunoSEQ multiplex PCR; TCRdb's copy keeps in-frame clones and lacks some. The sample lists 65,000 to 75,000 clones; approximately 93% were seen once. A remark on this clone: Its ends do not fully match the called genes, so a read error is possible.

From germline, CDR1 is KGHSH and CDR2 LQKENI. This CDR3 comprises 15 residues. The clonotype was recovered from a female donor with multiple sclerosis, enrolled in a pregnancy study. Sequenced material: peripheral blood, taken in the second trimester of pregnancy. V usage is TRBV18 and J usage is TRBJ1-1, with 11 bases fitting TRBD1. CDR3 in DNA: TGTGCCAGCTCACCCAGGGACAGGGGGAACACTGAAGTTTTCTTT. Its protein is CASSPRDRGNTEVFF.